These 5 T cell receptor beta chains share one sample of origin, sequenced in a study of control samples from healthy donors and cancer patients (dated by TCRdb to 2020 to 2021). Library construction relied on the immunoSEQ multiplex PCR assay. Entries here come from immuneACCESS through TCRdb and include only in-frame sequences with V and J called. Some clones fail to appear in such tables; in the studies checked, an unresolved V gene covers under half of the shortfall, and the cause of the remainder is unknown. Across this sample there are approximately 230,000 clones, with approximately 80% seen only once. The top ten clones comprise 13% of the sample. Sequenced material: PBMCs. The origin of the receptors is a woman aged 60 to 75 with lung cancer.

This chain joins TRBV28 and TRBJ2-3; the match to TRBD1 covers 8 bases. With V trimmed by 7 bases and J by 1 base, 7 bases remained unmatched. CDR1 is MDHEN and CDR2 is SYDVKM in the germline V gene. The CDR3 is 15 residues long. CDR3 sequence reads: CASIPGGAGTDTQYF. The CDR3 DNA is TGTGCCAGCATCCCAGGGGGCGCCGGCACAGATACGCAGTATTTT.

The J gene is TRBJ1-2, the V gene TRBV6-1; tentatively, D is TRBD1 (5 bases). CDR1 and CDR2 from the germline V gene are MNHNS and SASEGT. The germline V and J ends were trimmed by 1 base and 4 bases, with 13 bases remaining between them. This CDR3 has 15 amino acids. In DNA form, the CDR3 reads TGTGCCAGCAGTGAAGTCGGGGCTGCGGCCTATGGCTACACCTTC. Translating it yields CASSEVGAAAYGYTF.

A note on this clone: The sample has other DNA sequences that encode this CDR3 too. The genes are TRBV5-4 and TRBJ1-1; no definite D call. CDR3 size: 13 residues. Germline lookup yields CDR1 SGHNT and CDR2 YYREEE (reference sequence). Trimming stripped 0 bases from V and 2 bases from J, with 5 bases between. The CDR3 is CASSLGRNTEAFF. The CDR3 DNA reads TGTGCCAGCAGCTTGGGCCGAAACACTGAAGCTTTCTTT.

The chain uses TRBV12-3 or TRBV12-4 and TRBJ2-7; D might be TRBD1 (5 bases). V lost 3 bases, J lost 5 bases, and 8 bases lay in between. The CDR3 sequence is 12 residues long. CDR3 sequence: CASSFRVHEQYF. DNA for the CDR3: TGTGCCAGCAGTTTCAGGGTCCACGAGCAGTACTTC.

V is TRBV5-1 and J is TRBJ1-3; 8 bases fit TRBD1. Germline V gives CDR1 SGHRS, CDR2 YFSETQ. V shed 2 bases, J shed 3 bases, and the junction held 1 base outside the gene matches. This CDR3 region has 14 residues. CDR3: CASSLQGDGNTIYF. In DNA form, the CDR3 reads TGCGCCAGCAGCTTACAGGGGGATGGAAACACCATATATTTT.